The following is a T cell receptor (beta chain) sequence with its context. Its antigen is undetermined. This sample was included in a study of T cells after yellow fever vaccination. Study-level results: The secondary response was weaker but peaked faster, day 5 versus 15. Detected again after the booster were most primary-vaccination clones, at roughly 95% CD4 and 80% to 90% CD8.

A 5'RACE template-switching step, the method used to make TCR cDNA, added a universal primer site and UMIs. TCRdb reanalysed the 5' RACE reads using MiXCR and keeps one entry per CDR3 protein. The sample lists 150,000 to 200,000 distinct CDR3 sequences, approximately 10% occurring once. Trimming removed 3 bases at V and 10 bases at J, with 12 bases between. Germline V gene data show CDR1 as SEHNR and CDR2 as FQNEAQ (reference sequence). The CDR3 has 12 amino acids. The chain uses TRBV7-9 and TRBJ1-2; D not certain. This sample comprised CD8+ T cells sorted from PBMCs, obtained 45 days after the yellow fever booster vaccination. The sequence came from a man between 18 and 29 years old who received the YFV17D yellow fever vaccine. This chain's CDR3 is CASSFLREDYTF. CDR3 coding DNA: TGTGCCAGCAGCTTTTTAAGGGAAGACTACACCTTC.